These 25 T cell receptor beta chains were all obtained from the same sample, sequenced in a study of Ad26.COV2.S vaccination and SARS-CoV-2 variants. Here immunoSEQ multiplex PCR was the method, and the copy in TCRdb shows in-frame clones only, minus some. The table lists about 400,000 clones, more than 75% of them singletons. Treatment in this sample: roughly 19 received Ad26.COV2.S at low or high dose, single or two shots; about 5 received placebo; per-sample allocation not given. Sampling was done on day 63 after the first vaccine or placebo injection. The sample in question was peripheral blood, obtained in a trial of Ad26.COV2.S vaccine versus placebo. The receptors here all came from a person aged 18 to 65 who received the Ad26.COV2.S COVID-19 vaccine or a placebo.

V usage is TRBV6-2 or TRBV6-3 and J usage is TRBJ1-5, with D possibly TRBD1 on 5 matching bases. V shed 0 bases and J shed 6 bases, with 15 bases lying between them. Germline values: CDR1 MNHEY, CDR2 SVGEGT. The CDR3 has 16 amino acids. The CDR3 nucleotides read TGTGCCAGCAGTTACTCCGGGATGCAGGGAAGTCAGCCCCAGCATTTT. This gives the protein CASSYSGMQGSQPQHF.

This chain links TRBV7-9 with TRBJ1-1; a possible D gene is TRBD1 (5 bases). This CDR3 is built from 14 residues. Germline CDR1 reads SEHNR; CDR2 reads FQNEAQ (reference sequence). V shed 7 bases and J shed 1 base, with 13 bases lying between them. CDR3 loop: CASTWPQGNTEAFF. The CDR3 nucleotides read TGTGCCAGCACCTGGCCCCAGGGGAACACTGAAGCTTTCTTT.

The chain joins TRBV19 to TRBJ1-4; D perhaps matches TRBD1 (5 bases). V was trimmed by 7 bases and J by 4 bases, leaving 13 bases between them. The CDR3 covers 14 residues. Germline lookup yields CDR1 LNHDA and CDR2 SQIVND (reference sequence). This CDR3 is CASTLGGYNEKLFF. Here the CDR3 DNA reads TGTGCCAGTACCCTCGGGGGTTATAATGAAAAACTGTTTTTT. The variable domain in full, with the rest retrieved from reference TRBV19 and TRBJ1-4, is DGGITQSPKYLFRKEGQNVTLSCEQNLNHDAMYWYRQDPGQGLRLIYYSQIVNDFQKGDIAEGYSVSREKKESFPLTVTSAQKNPTAFYLCASTLGGYNEKLFFGSGTQLSVL.

V is TRBV27 and J is TRBJ1-6; the D is unclear. This CDR3 contains 14 residues. Germline-derived CDR1 and CDR2 are MNHEY and SMNVEV (reference sequence). V shed 5 bases and J shed 7 bases, with 12 bases lying between them. The CDR3 DNA reads TGTGCCAGCAGTCGGCAGTTCGGGAATTCACCCCTCCACTTT. It translates to CASSRQFGNSPLHF.

The chain employs TRBV6-5 and TRBJ2-3; TRBD2 aligns across 9 bases. The V gene's germline CDR1 is MNHEY and CDR2 SVGAGI. The V gene end was trimmed by 2 bases and the J gene end by 3 bases; junction bases not matched to a gene: 6. CDR3 length: 16 amino acids. CDR3 region: CASSYMAGGLTDTQYF. The CDR3 bases are TGTGCCAGCAGTTACATGGCGGGGGGGCTAACAGATACGCAGTATTTT.

The chain employs TRBV7-2 and TRBJ2-7; 8 nucleotides align to TRBD2. The V and J ends lost 2 bases and 4 bases, in that order; junction bases with no gene match: 4. CDR1 SGHTA and CDR2 FQGNSA come from the germline V gene. The CDR3 spans 14 residues. The CDR3 spells CASSLLAGGYEQYF. In nucleotides, the CDR3 is TGTGCCAGCAGCTTACTAGCGGGTGGATACGAGCAGTACTTC.

The chain links TRBV9 to TRBJ2-7, with D tentatively TRBD1 (6 bases). This CDR3 contains 16 residues. The germline V gene encodes CDR1 SGDLS and CDR2 YYNGEE. The V end lost 3 bases, the J end lost 2 bases, and 18 bases lay between the germline ends. Here the CDR3 DNA reads TGTGCCAGCAGCGGCGGCATTGAGGGGGTAACCTACGAGCAGTACTTC. Translation: CASSGGIEGVTYEQYF.

This chain links TRBV6-2 or TRBV6-3 with TRBJ1-1; a weak D match, TRBD1 (6 bases). V was cut by 2 bases and J by 5 bases, with 15 bases left in between. There are 15 residues in the CDR3. Germline loops: CDR1 MNHEY, CDR2 SVGEGT. The CDR3 spells CASSYPARGRTEAFF. The CDR3 nucleotides read TGTGCCAGCAGTTACCCCGCCAGGGGACGTACTGAAGCTTTCTTT.

The J gene is TRBJ2-1, the V gene TRBV5-4; 7 bases are a match to TRBD2. J was trimmed by 3 bases and V by 5 bases; bases with no gene match: 5. From germline, CDR1 is SGHNT and CDR2 YYREEE (reference sequence). The CDR3 spans 14 residues. The CDR3 protein is CASSLRDYYNEQFF. CDR3 DNA sequence: TGTGCCAGCAGTCTCCGGGACTACTACAATGAGCAGTTCTTC.

The V and J genes are TRBV5-1 and TRBJ1-2, with a tentative D call TRBD1 (5 bases). V was cut by 0 bases and J by 4 bases, with 7 bases left in between. Germline V gene data show CDR1 as SGHRS and CDR2 as YFSETQ. This CDR3 is built from 13 residues. CDR3 in DNA: TGCGCCAGCAGCTTGGCCAGGGTCTATGGCTACACCTTC. Amino acid sequence: CASSLARVYGYTF.

This clone was counted a single time. This chain joins TRBV9 and TRBJ1-6; the D is unclear. Trimming cost V 0 bases and J 4 bases, with 5 bases left between them. Looked up from germline, CDR1 is SGDLS and CDR2 is YYNGEE. CDR3 length: 14 residues. The CDR3 DNA is TGTGCCAGCAGCGTAGAGCCTTATAATTCACCCCTCCACTTT. The encoded protein is CASSVEPYNSPLHF.

The rearrangement uses TRBV4-3 and TRBJ2-1; 9 bases line up with TRBD1. V dropped 5 bases and J dropped 5; count of bases not matched to a gene: 4. Per germline, CDR1 LGHNA and CDR2 YSLEER. The CDR3 consists of 14 residues. The CDR3 DNA sequence: TGCGCCAGCAGCGGGGGGACAGGGAACAATGAGCAGTTCTTC. It encodes CASSGGTGNNEQFF.

The rearrangement joins TRBV3-1 (or the pseudogene TRBV3-2) to TRBJ2-5, with 15 bases aligning to TRBD2. This CDR3 has 15 residues. Germline CDR1 reads LGHDT; CDR2 reads YNNKEL (reference sequence). The trim removed 4 bases at V and 7 bases at J, leaving 4 bases unmatched. The CDR3 region is CASSLGTSGGWTQYF. CDR3 DNA: TGTGCCAGCAGCCTCGGGACTAGCGGGGGGTGGACCCAGTACTTC.

This chain connects TRBV30 to TRBJ2-3, with D tentatively TRBD2 (6 bases). CDR1 GTSNPN and CDR2 SVGIG come from the germline V gene (reference sequence). Deletions cut 4 bases from V and 10 bases from J, with 18 bases between. The CDR3 runs 13 residues. CDR3: CAWNRGEAFSQYF. The CDR3 nucleotides read TGTGCCTGGAATCGCGGGGAGGCTTTTTCGCAGTATTTT.

This rearrangement joins TRBV2 to TRBJ2-5, with 9 bases matching TRBD2. J gave up 4 bases and V 6 bases, and 12 bases lay outside the gene matches. Germline values: CDR1 SNHLY, CDR2 FYNNEI. This CDR3 has 16 residues. CDR3 sequence (DNA): TGTGCCAGCAGGCCGGGACTAGCTTATCCCACAGAGACCCAGTACTTC. Translation gives CASRPGLAYPTETQYF.

The chain carries TRBV12-3 or TRBV12-4 and TRBJ1-3; the match to TRBD1 covers 7 bases. Trimming took 8 bases from V and 2 from J; bases not matched to a gene: 0. The CDR3 is made up of 12 amino acids. CDR3 nucleotides: TGTGCCAGCGACAGGGCTGGAAACACCATATATTTT. Translated: CASDRAGNTIYF.

In its sample, this clone was seen many times. V is TRBV18 and J is TRBJ1-6; TRBD1 agrees at 7 bases. The ends lost 4 bases at V and 5 bases at J; junction bases unmatched: 2. The CDR3 contains 14 residues. From germline, CDR1 is KGHSH and CDR2 LQKENI. This CDR3 is CASSHGTDNSPLHF. The CDR3 nucleotides are TGTGCCAGCTCACACGGGACAGATAATTCACCCCTCCACTTT.

V gene TRBV5-6 combines with J gene TRBJ1-3; D may be TRBD1 (6 bases). V lost 1 base and J 0 bases, leaving 20 bases between the germline ends. This CDR3 contains 19 residues. Germline V lookup: CDR1 SGHDT, CDR2 YYEEEE. The CDR3 DNA reads as TGTGCCAGCAGCTTGTTGCTGTCCGGCGGACAGCTCTCTGGAAACACCATATATTTT. Protein: CASSLLLSGGQLSGNTIYF.

The rearrangement joins TRBV5-4 to TRBJ2-3, with a tentative D call TRBD2 (6 bases). Germline lookup yields CDR1 SGHNT and CDR2 YYREEE (reference sequence). Trimming took 4 bases from V and 3 from J, leaving 12 bases between them. CDR3 size: 14 residues. The CDR3 region has the DNA TGTGCCAGCAGCAACGGGGGAGTGACAGATACGCAGTATTTT. This translates into CASSNGGVTDTQYF.

This chain uses TRBV19 with TRBJ1-5, with no clear D. There are 13 residues in the CDR3. V lost 4 bases to trimming and J lost 0 bases, with 4 bases between them. The germline gives CDR1 LNHDA, CDR2 SQIVND (reference sequence). CDR3 amino acids: CASSTLSNQPQHF. CDR3 DNA: TGTGCCAGTAGTACACTTAGCAATCAGCCCCAGCATTTT.

The genes are TRBV10-3 and TRBJ1-2; possibly TRBD1 for D (5 bases). Germline loops: CDR1 ENHRY, CDR2 SYGVKD. Trimming left V 0 bases short and J 3 bases short, with 11 bases between. This CDR3 contains 15 residues. Here the CDR3 DNA reads TGTGCCATCAGTGAGTCGGATTGGGGCGACTATGGCTACACCTTC. Amino acid sequence: CAISESDWGDYGYTF.

As DNA, the CDR3 is TGTGCCAGCAATAAGAGGGTGGCCCGGGGTCAGCCCCAGCATTTT. Its protein product is CASNKRVARGQPQHF. This chain connects TRBV28 to TRBJ1-5, with no clear D. From germline, CDR1 is MDHEN and CDR2 SYDVKM. CDR3 length equals 15 residues. V lost 7 bases to trimming and J lost 6 bases, with 19 bases between them.

The chain couples TRBV11-2 to TRBJ1-1; D might be TRBD1 (6 bases). This CDR3 has 14 residues. Looked up from germline, CDR1 is SGHAT and CDR2 is FQNNGV. V lost 3 bases and J 1 base, leaving 9 bases between the germline ends. Written as DNA, the CDR3 is TGTGCCAGCAGCTTCCCGGGACAGAACACTGAAGCTTTCTTT. This codes for CASSFPGQNTEAFF. The complete variable domain, with remaining parts taken from reference TRBV11-2 and TRBJ1-1, reads EAGVAQSPRYKIIEKRQSVAFWCNPISGHATLYWYQQILGQGPKLLIQFQNNGVVDDSQLPKDRFSAERLKGVDSTLKIQPAKLEDSAVYLCASSFPGQNTEAFFGQGTRLTVV.

The rearrangement joins TRBV5-1 to TRBJ2-7; D might be TRBD1 (6 bases). The CDR3 spans 15 residues. CDR1 and CDR2 from the germline V gene are SGHRS and YFSETQ. V was cut by 2 bases and J by 0 bases, with 12 bases left in between. In DNA form, the CDR3 reads TGCGCCAGCAGCTTTTTCCCGGACAGCTCCTACGAGCAGTACTTC. Amino acid sequence: CASSFFPDSSYEQYF.

This rearrangement joins TRBV30 to TRBJ1-2, with 7 bases that match TRBD1. V lost 0 bases, J lost 2 bases, and 9 bases stayed unmatched. The CDR3 extends over 16 amino acids. CDR1 GTSNPN and CDR2 SVGIG come from the germline V gene (reference sequence). The DNA for the CDR3 is TGTGCCTGGAGTGTATCGACAGGGACTTTAAACTATGGCTACACCTTC. Residues: CAWSVSTGTLNYGYTF.